The 27 T cell receptor beta chains reported below all come from one sample, sequenced in a study of T cell changes during pregnancy in multiple sclerosis. Data came from immunoSEQ multiplex PCR; TCRdb stores just in-frame clones and leaves some out. The profile shows around 35,000 clones, 90% of them singletons. Here the sequenced sample was CD4+ T cells from peripheral blood mononuclear cells, taken in the second trimester of pregnancy. All receptors come from a female donor with multiple sclerosis, enrolled in a pregnancy study.

The chain joins TRBV10-2 to TRBJ1-4; D gene unclear. CDR1 is WSHSY, CDR2 SAAADI, per germline. V was trimmed by 7 bases and J by 6 bases, leaving 12 bases between them. This CDR3 comprises 13 residues. The CDR3 region has the DNA TGCGCCAGCATCGATTTCGCGGATGAAAAACTGTTTTTT. Amino acid sequence: CASIDFADEKLFF.

The rearrangement joins TRBV7-2 to TRBJ2-6; possibly TRBD1 for D (5 bases). The germline V gene has CDR1 SGHTA and CDR2 FQGNSA. V lost 3 bases to trimming and J lost 0 bases, with 9 bases between them. The CDR3 is 16 amino acids. CDR3 sequence (DNA): TGTGCCAGCAGCTTGATCAGGGACTCTGGGGCCAACGTCCTGACTTTC. This sequence encodes CASSLIRDSGANVLTF.

The chain joins TRBV4-3 to TRBJ2-6, with D possibly matching TRBD1 (5 bases). The CDR3 has 17 residues. Germline V lookup: CDR1 LGHNA, CDR2 YSLEER. V was shortened by 3 bases and J by 1 base, with 13 bases between the two germline ends. The CDR3: CASSQLGARSGANVLTF. The CDR3, as DNA: TGCGCCAGCAGCCAGTTAGGGGCGAGGTCTGGGGCCAACGTCCTGACTTTC.

J is TRBJ2-7 and V is TRBV19; D remains unclear. CDR3 length: 16 amino acids. The germline V and J ends were trimmed by 4 bases and 2 bases, with 18 bases remaining between them. Germline CDR1 LNHDA, CDR2 SQIVND (reference sequence). This CDR3 is CASSTPRLYIPYEQYF. CDR3 coding DNA: TGTGCCAGTAGTACCCCCCGACTGTATATACCCTACGAGCAGTACTTC. Full variable domain (outside the CDR3, taken from reference TRBV19 and TRBJ2-7): DGGITQSPKYLFRKEGQNVTLSCEQNLNHDAMYWYRQDPGQGLRLIYYSQIVNDFQKGDIAEGYSVSREKKESFPLTVTSAQKNPTAFYLCASSTPRLYIPYEQYFGPGTRLTVT.

The V and J genes are TRBV5-1 and TRBJ1-2; D gene ambiguous. Germline assignment: CDR1 SGHRS and CDR2 YFSETQ. V was trimmed by 4 bases and J by 5 bases, leaving 15 bases between them. The CDR3 consists of 14 residues. The CDR3 DNA reads as TGCGCCAGCAGCCCGTCCTTCCAAGCGTATGGCTACACCTTC. Its translation is CASSPSFQAYGYTF.

The J gene is TRBJ2-5, the V gene TRBV7-2; D is undetermined. The germline V gene encodes CDR1 SGHTA and CDR2 FQGNSA. Trimming stripped 6 bases from V and 0 bases from J, with 5 bases between. The CDR3 is made up of 12 amino acids. CDR3 protein: CASSRDQETQYF. The CDR3 bases are TGTGCCAGCAGTCGAGACCAAGAGACCCAGTACTTC.

The rearrangement links TRBV5-1 to TRBJ1-4; TRBD1 agrees at 7 bases. The germline CDR1 and CDR2 sequences are SGHRS and YFSETQ. After removal of 7 bases from V and 0 bases from J, the junction contained 6 bases not matched to a gene. The CDR3 covers 15 residues. DNA of the CDR3: TGCGCCAGCCGGGACAGCGCTGCAACTAATGAAAAACTGTTTTTT. It translates to CASRDSAATNEKLFF.

V usage is TRBV18 and J usage is TRBJ2-1; 9 nucleotides agree with TRBD1. Looked up from germline, CDR1 is KGHSH and CDR2 is LQKENI. The CDR3 length is 15 residues. V was clipped by 3 bases and J by 8 bases; unmatched bases: 8. The CDR3 reads CASSPGQGSFYEQFF. In DNA form, the CDR3 reads TGTGCCAGCTCACCGGGACAGGGTTCCTTCTATGAGCAGTTCTTC.

V usage is TRBV4-3 and J usage is TRBJ2-7, with D hard to call. Trimming left V 0 bases short and J 2 bases short, with 11 bases between. The CDR3 is 15 residues long. Looked up from germline, CDR1 is LGHNA and CDR2 is YSLEER. The CDR3 reads CASSQDFAETYEQYF. CDR3 sequence (DNA): TGCGCCAGCAGCCAAGATTTCGCGGAAACCTACGAGCAGTACTTC.

The rearrangement links TRBV4-1 to TRBJ1-1; 7 bases are shared with TRBD1. The CDR3 has 19 amino acids. V gave up 0 bases and J gave up 3 bases; unmatched junction bases: 16. Germline V CDR1 and CDR2: MGHRA, YSYEKL. The CDR3 protein is CASSQEIGRGRDVHTEAFF. DNA of the CDR3: TGCGCCAGCAGCCAAGAAATCGGTAGGGGGCGAGATGTTCACACTGAAGCTTTCTTT.

The chain carries TRBV29-1 and TRBJ2-7, with 9 positions matching TRBD1. V was clipped by 4 bases and J by 0 bases; unmatched bases: 1. CDR1 is SQVTM and CDR2 is ANQGSEA in the germline V gene. The CDR3 spans 13 residues. In DNA form, the CDR3 reads TGCAGCGTTGGACAGGGGGACTCCTACGAGCAGTACTTC. As protein: CSVGQGDSYEQYF.

J is TRBJ2-7 and V is TRBV6-1; 7 bases line up with TRBD2. The V gene's germline CDR1 is MNHNS and CDR2 SASEGT. The CDR3 runs 14 residues. The V segment lost 3 bases and the J segment 2 bases; nucleotides outside the gene matches: 4. The CDR3: CASSDPGGTYEQYF. The CDR3 DNA is TGTGCCAGCAGTGACCCGGGGGGTACCTACGAGCAGTACTTC.

V is TRBV5-1 and J is TRBJ1-5; the D is unclear. Germline V gene lookup returns CDR1 SGHRS and CDR2 YFSETQ. The ends were cut back, 1 base at V and 4 bases at J, with 12 bases in the middle. The CDR3 is 15 residues long. The CDR3 loop is CASSLHPPENQPQHF. CDR3 bases: TGCGCCAGCAGCTTGCACCCCCCTGAGAATCAGCCCCAGCATTTT.

V and J are TRBV6-5 and TRBJ1-1; a weak D match, TRBD1 (6 bases). V gave up 0 bases and J gave up 5 bases, with 7 bases separating them. Germline V CDR1 and CDR2: MNHEY, SVGAGI. CDR3 length equals 13 residues. The CDR3 is CASSYSRGTEAFF. In DNA, the CDR3 is TGTGCCAGCAGTTACTCAAGGGGGACTGAAGCTTTCTTT.

The V gene is TRBV11-1, the J gene TRBJ2-5; 8 nucleotides match TRBD2. J was trimmed by 6 bases and V by 5 bases; bases with no gene match: 11. This CDR3 spans 15 amino acids. The germline V gene encodes CDR1 SGHAT and CDR2 FQDESV (reference sequence). CDR3 loop: CASSETSGPQKTQYF. Written as DNA, the CDR3 is TGTGCCAGCAGCGAAACTAGCGGTCCCCAGAAGACCCAGTACTTC.

The rearrangement uses TRBV6-1 and TRBJ2-3; TRBD1 aligns across 7 bases. CDR1 is MNHNS and CDR2 is SASEGT in the germline V gene. This CDR3 has 16 amino acids. V gave up 0 bases and J gave up 4 bases; unmatched junction bases: 7. The DNA of the CDR3 is TGTGCCAGCAGTGAAGCGCTTGGAGACAGGGCAGATACGCAGTATTTT. Residues: CASSEALGDRADTQYF.

The chain has TRBV6-6 and TRBJ1-5; D perhaps matches TRBD1 (5 bases). Between the trimmed V and J ends, which lost 6 bases and 2 bases, there was a span of 14 bases. The V gene's germline CDR1 is MNHNY and CDR2 SVGAGI (reference sequence). The CDR3 totals 15 residues. DNA for the CDR3: TGTGCCAGCAGCCGCGGGCGGGGGGGCAATCAGCCCCAGCATTTT. This sequence encodes CASSRGRGGNQPQHF.

This clone was found once. The chain has TRBV7-2 and TRBJ1-2; D is ambiguous. The CDR3 runs to 15 residues. The V and J ends lost 3 bases and 3 bases respectively, with 14 bases between them. In germline, CDR1 is SGHTA, CDR2 FQGNSA. As DNA, the CDR3 is TGTGCCAGCAGCTTCCACCCGCGGGGAGACTATGGCTACACCTTC. The encoded protein is CASSFHPRGDYGYTF.

This chain joins TRBV7-2 and TRBJ2-7; 7 bases are a match to TRBD2. Germline V gives CDR1 SGHTA, CDR2 FQGNSA. V lost 8 bases to trimming and J lost 4 bases; unmatched junction nucleotides: 8. The CDR3 extends over 13 amino acids. As DNA, the CDR3 is TGTGCCAGCGGAGCGGGATTTGGTTACGAGCAGTACTTC. Amino acids: CASGAGFGYEQYF.

The rearrangement joins TRBV7-9 to TRBJ2-7, with no clear D. Germline V lookup: CDR1 SEHNR, CDR2 FQNEAQ (reference sequence). The V end was cut by 1 base, the J end by 6 bases, with 10 bases between. CDR3 length: 13 amino acids. The CDR3 is CASSLGKEVEQYF. CDR3 coding DNA: TGTGCCAGCAGCTTAGGTAAAGAGGTCGAGCAGTACTTC.

V and J are TRBV5-1 and TRBJ1-3, with 8 bases that match TRBD1. The germline V gene encodes CDR1 SGHRS and CDR2 YFSETQ. The CDR3 runs to 15 residues. V lost 4 bases and J lost 4; bases outside the gene matches: 7. For the CDR3, the DNA is TGCGCCAGCAGCAACGGACAGGGTTCGGGAAACACCATATATTTT. Its translation is CASSNGQGSGNTIYF.

This chain joins TRBV18 and TRBJ1-2; 8 nucleotides align to TRBD1. J lost 2 bases, V lost 2 bases, and 7 bases had no gene match. CDR1 is KGHSH and CDR2 is LQKENI in the germline V gene. This CDR3 comprises 16 residues. Here the CDR3 DNA reads TGTGCCAGCTCACCAGCTCAGGGGGCGCGAAACTATGGCTACACCTTC. This gives the protein CASSPAQGARNYGYTF.

In regard to this clone: The sample contains more than one DNA sequence encoding this CDR3. The chain couples TRBV4-2 to TRBJ1-2; TRBD1 agrees at 9 bases. The germline V gene encodes CDR1 LGHNA and CDR2 YNFKEQ. V lost 3 bases, J lost 0 bases, and 2 bases stayed unmatched. This CDR3 has 15 residues. The CDR3 spells CASSQGQGANYGYTF. CDR3 in DNA: TGTGCCAGCAGCCAGGGACAGGGAGCTAACTATGGCTACACCTTC.

V and J are TRBV7-8 and TRBJ2-5; no clear D. The CDR3 is 11 residues long. Looked up from germline, CDR1 is SGHVS and CDR2 is FQNEAQ. V was cut by 5 bases and J by 5 bases, with 6 bases left in between. CDR3 residues: CASSPVETQYF. DNA of the CDR3: TGTGCCAGCAGCCCTGTCGAGACCCAGTACTTC.

The gene calls are TRBV7-8 and TRBJ2-2, with D maybe TRBD1 (6 bases). Trimming cost V 6 bases and J 0 bases, with 8 bases left between them. Germline CDR1 and CDR2: SGHVS and FQNEAQ. The CDR3 covers 14 residues. DNA of the CDR3: TGTGCCAGCAGGACAGGTGCGAACACCGGGGAGCTGTTTTTT. Its protein product is CASRTGANTGELFF.

This clone was seen once. J is TRBJ2-5 and V is TRBV2, with D perhaps TRBD2 (5 bases). Germline CDR1 and CDR2: SNHLY and FYNNEI. V lost 6 bases and J lost 7, with 12 bases in between. The CDR3 has 12 residues. The chain's CDR3 is CASRDNGGTQYF. CDR3 nucleotide sequence: TGTGCCAGCAGAGACAACGGAGGGACCCAGTACTTC.

This chain uses TRBV2 with TRBJ1-6; no definite D call. Germline-derived CDR1 and CDR2 are SNHLY and FYNNEI. CDR3 length equals 16 residues. Trimming removed 6 bases at V and 7 bases at J, with 19 bases between. The CDR3 is CASSQTTLGANSPLHF. In DNA, the CDR3 is TGTGCCAGCAGCCAGACCACGTTGGGAGCCAATTCACCCCTCCACTTT.